This TCR beta chain originates from a study of shared clonotypes between healthy human individuals. This clone occurred a few times. Its specificity is unknown. Other DNA sequences in this sample translate to the same CDR3. Overall study findings and caveats: Memory subsets had estimated richness that was generally smaller than that of naive subsets.

Germline V gene sequence: CDR1 MDHEN, CDR2 SYDVKM. V dropped 1 base and J dropped 3 bases, with 8 bases sitting between them. This CDR3 has 14 residues. Some clones are missing from TCRdb's copy, which holds only in-frame ones; the method was immunoSEQ multiplex PCR. The sample has roughly 1,100,000 clones; roughly 80% are singletons. The sequencing input was memory CD4+ T cells sorted from blood. Indicated subset: CD45RA-negative fraction. The sequence was obtained from a young man in good health. The V call is TRBV28, the J call TRBJ2-3; D gene unclear. The chain's CDR3 is CASSLLSGTDTQYF. The DNA of the CDR3 is TGTGCCAGCAGTTTATTATCCGGGACAGATACGCAGTATTTT.